Below, 10 T cell receptor beta chains from the same sample are listed, as sequenced in a study of blood T cell repertoires in COVID-19. Clones were sequenced by immunoSEQ multiplex PCR, and TCRdb holds only the in-frame ones, with some missing. Here the sample spans 210,000 or so clones, approximately 90% being singletons. The sample comprised peripheral blood. The receptors here all came from a woman aged 18 to 35 who had recovered from COVID-19.

This sequence joins TRBV30 and TRBJ2-7; 7 bases are a match to TRBD1. Germline CDR1 is GTSNPN and CDR2 is SVGIG (reference sequence). The CDR3 contains 13 residues. V lost 4 bases and J lost 7; bases outside the gene matches: 10. The DNA of the CDR3 is TGTGCCTGGAACTTCGCCGGGACAGTTGAGCAGTACTTC. This encodes CAWNFAGTVEQYF.

The chain links TRBV10-2 to TRBJ2-7; the D gene is possibly TRBD1 (6 bases). With 2 bases removed from V and 7 bases from J, the gap between germline ends came to 24 bases. CDR1 and CDR2 (germline): WSHSY, SAAADI. The CDR3 loop spans 17 amino acids. The chain's CDR3 is CASSEGLALRGSKEQYF. CDR3 bases: TGCGCCAGCAGTGAGGGGTTAGCGCTCAGGGGCTCTAAGGAGCAGTACTTC.

V gene TRBV30 combines with J gene TRBJ2-3; D uncertain. Trimming removed 5 bases from V and 2 bases from J, with 11 bases in between. This CDR3 spans 13 amino acids. CDR1 is GTSNPN and CDR2 is SVGIG in the germline V gene (reference sequence). The CDR3 DNA reads TGTGCCTGGGACCACGGTGACACAGATACGCAGTATTTT. Translating gives CAWDHGDTDTQYF.

This chain uses TRBV24-1 with TRBJ1-1, with D perhaps matching TRBD1 (5 bases). Trimming stripped 1 base from V and 0 bases from J, with 14 bases between. Germline lookup yields CDR1 KGHDR and CDR2 SFDVKD. CDR3 length equals 17 residues. The CDR3 protein is CATSDFYGGAMNTEAFF. For the CDR3, the DNA is TGTGCCACCAGTGATTTTTATGGAGGGGCGATGAACACTGAAGCTTTCTTT.

This chain links TRBV6-2 or TRBV6-3 with TRBJ2-3; maybe TRBD2 (5 bases). Germline CDR1 is MNHEY and CDR2 is SVGEGT. V was shortened by 0 bases and J by 6 bases, with 16 bases between the two germline ends. CDR3 length: 16 amino acids. CDR3 amino acids: CASSYSMTTGLDTQYF. CDR3 nucleotide sequence: TGTGCCAGCAGTTACTCGATGACTACGGGGTTGGATACGCAGTATTTT.

The chain links TRBV9 to TRBJ2-7; possibly TRBD2 for D (6 bases). Germline-derived CDR1 and CDR2 are SGDLS and YYNGEE. V lost 3 bases and J lost 6, with 10 bases in between. The CDR3 has 12 amino acids. CDR3 in amino acids: CASSAGAREQYF. The CDR3 bases are TGTGCCAGCAGCGCGGGAGCGCGCGAGCAGTACTTC. The whole variable domain, filled in from reference TRBV9 and TRBJ2-7, reads DSGVTQTPKHLITATGQRVTLRCSPRSGDLSVYWYQQSLDQGLQFLIQYYNGEERAKGNILERFSAQQFPDLHSELNLSSLELGDSALYFCASSAGAREQYFGPGTRLTVT.

The CDR3 sequence: CASSPQESSKAFF. CDR3 bases: TGTGCCAGCAGCCCCCAAGAGAGTTCAAAAGCTTTCTTT. This chain joins TRBV7-8 and TRBJ1-1; D gene ambiguous. The CDR3 sequence is 13 residues long. Trimming took 5 bases from V and 9 from J, leaving 16 bases between them. Germline V lookup: CDR1 SGHVS, CDR2 FQNEAQ.

This rearrangement joins TRBV28 to TRBJ1-1; maybe TRBD1 (5 bases). V lost 6 bases and J 4 bases, leaving 9 bases between the germline ends. The germline V gene has CDR1 MDHEN and CDR2 SYDVKM. The CDR3 loop spans 12 amino acids. CDR3 loop: CASRRDSTEAFF. The CDR3 region has the DNA TGTGCCAGCAGGCGGGACTCCACTGAAGCTTTCTTT. The variable domain in full, with the rest retrieved from reference TRBV28 and TRBJ1-1, is DVKVTQSSRYLVKRTGEKVFLECVQDMDHENMFWYRQDPGLGLRLIYFSYDVKMKEKGDIPEGYSVSREKKERFSLILESASTNQTSMYLCASRRDSTEAFFGQGTRLTVV.

This clone showed up just once. The V call is TRBV4-2, the J call TRBJ2-7, with D maybe TRBD2 (6 bases). Germline V gene sequence: CDR1 LGHNA, CDR2 YNFKEQ. This CDR3 has 12 amino acids. The V gene lost 4 bases and the J gene lost 11 bases, with 15 bases spanning the gap. The CDR3 is CASSPNGGEEYF. The CDR3 DNA follows: TGTGCCAGCAGCCCCAACGGGGGAGAAGAGTACTTC.

The V and J genes are TRBV18 and TRBJ1-2; 8 nucleotides agree with TRBD1. Looked up from germline, CDR1 is KGHSH and CDR2 is LQKENI. The CDR3 contains 14 residues. V lost 2 bases and J lost 7; bases outside the gene matches: 6. The CDR3 coding sequence is TGTGCCAGCTCACCAGTAGACAGGGGCGGTGGCTACACCTTC. Translation gives CASSPVDRGGGYTF.